The rows below give T cell receptor beta chains drawn from one sample of a study of beta chain features in type 1 diabetes. Assay: immunoSEQ multiplex PCR; the TCRdb copy retains only in-frame clones and omits some. The profile shows about 250,000 clones, around 9.9% of them singletons. Material: naive CD4+ T cells from blood. The receptors originated from a young man with type 1 diabetes. Each CDR3 is given with its conserved first and last residue. D genes are given only for firm matches. Part of the rows lack a size; the others show once, few, many or a class for expanded clones.

d_call j_call clone_size v_call cdr3_aa cdr3_nt
- TRBJ2-7 - TRBV18 CASSPAAPYVEQYF TGTGCCAGCTCACCAGCGGCCCCCTACGTGGAGCAGTACTTC
TRBD1 TRBJ1-4 few TRBV30 CAFTPGQGEKLFF TGTGCCTTCACGCCGGGACAGGGGGAAAAACTGTTTTTT
- TRBJ2-6 few TRBV7-9 CASSLRQIGLSGANVLTF TGTGCCAGCAGCTTAAGGCAAATTGGGCTCTCTGGGGCCAACGTCCTGACTTTC
- TRBJ2-1 - TRBV9 CASSVGYLATYNEQFF TGTGCCAGCAGCGTAGGATACCTAGCAACCTACAATGAGCAGTTCTTC
TRBD2 TRBJ2-7 - TRBV7-9 CASSLLPGGTREQYF TGTGCCAGCAGCTTGCTGCCCGGGGGGACGAGAGAGCAGTACTTC
- TRBJ2-4 few TRBV7-8 CASSLGGGRAKNIQYF TGTGCCAGCAGCTTAGGCGGGGGCCGGGCCAAAAACATTCAGTACTTC
- TRBJ1-1 few TRBV10-3 CAISEGKGREGAFF TGTGCCATCAGTGAGGGAAAAGGACGGGAAGGGGCTTTCTTT
TRBD1 TRBJ2-7 - TRBV4-1 CASSQDGTGGYEQYF TGCGCCAGCAGCCAAGATGGGACAGGGGGATACGAGCAGTACTTC
- TRBJ2-1 few TRBV2 CASSEISSYNEQFF TGTGCCAGCAGTGAAATTAGCTCCTACAATGAGCAGTTCTTC
- TRBJ1-1 - TRBV30 CAWENTCEFF TGTGCCTGGGAAAATACTTGCGAGTTCTTT
- TRBJ2-7 few TRBV6-5 CASSVLLSSYEQYF TGTGCCAGCAGTGTTTTACTTAGCTCCTACGAGCAGTACTTC
TRBD2 TRBJ2-3 few TRBV4-1 CASSPPTWRGVKDTQYF TGCGCCAGCAGCCCACCCACCTGGCGGGGGGTGAAAGATACGCAGTATTTT
TRBD1 TRBJ1-1 - TRBV7-6 CASSLVAGGNQAFF TGTGCCAGCAGCTTAGTAGCAGGGGGCAACCAGGCTTTCTTT
- TRBJ2-3 few TRBV4-2 CASSLYTDTQYF TGTGCCAGCAGCCTCTACACAGATACGCAGTATTTT
TRBD1 TRBJ2-7 few TRBV28 CASSTTGYSSYEQYF TGTGCCAGCAGCACGACAGGGTATAGCTCCTACGAGCAGTACTTC
TRBD1 TRBJ1-1 - TRBV2 CAKTGALNTEAFF TGTGCCAAGACAGGGGCACTGAACACTGAAGCTTTCTTT
- TRBJ1-4 few TRBV7-9 CASSYTGSDEKLFF TGTGCCAGCAGCTACACAGGATCCGATGAAAAACTGTTTTTT
- TRBJ1-1 - TRBV16 CASSPRAEAFF TGTGCCAGCAGCCCCAGGGCTGAAGCTTTCTTT
TRBD2 TRBJ2-3 - TRBV5-1 CASSRPGLGSDTQYF TGCGCCAGCAGCCGGCCGGGACTAGGCTCAGATACGCAGTATTTT
- TRBJ2-6 few TRBV2 CASCPEASGANVLTF TGTGCCAGCTGCCCCGAGGCATCTGGGGCCAACGTCCTGACTTTC